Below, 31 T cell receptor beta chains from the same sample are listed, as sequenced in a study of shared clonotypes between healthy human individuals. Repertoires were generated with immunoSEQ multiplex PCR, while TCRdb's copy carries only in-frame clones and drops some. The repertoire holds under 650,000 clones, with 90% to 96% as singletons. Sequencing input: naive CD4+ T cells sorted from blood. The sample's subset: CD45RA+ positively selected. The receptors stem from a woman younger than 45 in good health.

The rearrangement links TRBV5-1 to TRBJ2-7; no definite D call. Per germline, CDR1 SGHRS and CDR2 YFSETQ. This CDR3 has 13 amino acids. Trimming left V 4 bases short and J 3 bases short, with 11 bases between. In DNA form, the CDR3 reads TGCGCCAGCAGCCCAAACAGTTTCTACGAGCAGTACTTC. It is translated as CASSPNSFYEQYF.

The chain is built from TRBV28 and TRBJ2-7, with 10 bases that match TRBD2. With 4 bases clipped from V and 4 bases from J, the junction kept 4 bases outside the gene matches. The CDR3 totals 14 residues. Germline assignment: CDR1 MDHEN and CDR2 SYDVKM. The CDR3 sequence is CASSSLTSGYEQYF. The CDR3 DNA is TGTGCCAGCAGTTCCCTGACTAGCGGGTACGAGCAGTACTTC.

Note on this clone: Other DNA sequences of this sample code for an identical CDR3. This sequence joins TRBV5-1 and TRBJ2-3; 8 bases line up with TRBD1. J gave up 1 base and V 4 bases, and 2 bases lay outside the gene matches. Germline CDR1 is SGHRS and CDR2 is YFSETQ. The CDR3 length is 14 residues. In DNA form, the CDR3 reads TGCGCCAGCAGCCCGGGACAGGGCACAGATACGCAGTATTTT. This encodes CASSPGQGTDTQYF.

The CDR3, as DNA: TGTGCCAGCAGCGCGGGACAGAGCACAGATACGCAGTATTTT. Amino acid sequence: CASSAGQSTDTQYF. V usage is TRBV7-9 and J usage is TRBJ2-3; D might be TRBD1 (7 bases). The V and J ends lost 5 bases and 0 bases respectively, with 9 bases between them. CDR1 and CDR2 from the germline V gene are SEHNR and FQNEAQ (reference sequence). This CDR3 spans 14 amino acids.

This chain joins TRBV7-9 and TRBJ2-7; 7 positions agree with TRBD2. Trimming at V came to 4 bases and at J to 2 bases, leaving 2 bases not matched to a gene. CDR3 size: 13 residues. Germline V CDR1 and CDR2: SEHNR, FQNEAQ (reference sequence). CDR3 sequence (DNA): TGTGCCAGCAGCTCGGGACTAACCTACGAGCAGTACTTC. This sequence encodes CASSSGLTYEQYF.

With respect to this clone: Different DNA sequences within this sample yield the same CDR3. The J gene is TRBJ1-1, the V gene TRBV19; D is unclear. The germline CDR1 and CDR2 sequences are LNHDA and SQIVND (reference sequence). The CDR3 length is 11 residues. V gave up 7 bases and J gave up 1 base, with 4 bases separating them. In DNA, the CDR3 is TGTGCCAGTACACAGAACACTGAAGCTTTCTTT. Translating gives CASTQNTEAFF.

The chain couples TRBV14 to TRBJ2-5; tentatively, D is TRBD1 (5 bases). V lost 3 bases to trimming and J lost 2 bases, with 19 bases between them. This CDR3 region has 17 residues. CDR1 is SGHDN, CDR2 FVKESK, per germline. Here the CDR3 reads CASSQVRQGKGQETQYF. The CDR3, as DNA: TGTGCCAGCAGCCAGGTCCGACAAGGGAAGGGGCAAGAGACCCAGTACTTC.

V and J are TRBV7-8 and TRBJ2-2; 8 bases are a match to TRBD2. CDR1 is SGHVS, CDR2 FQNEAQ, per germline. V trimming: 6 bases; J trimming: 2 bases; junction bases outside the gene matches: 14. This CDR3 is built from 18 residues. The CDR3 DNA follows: TGTGCCAGCAGGTCACGGGGGGGAGGGCCATCTAACACCGGGGAGCTGTTTTTT. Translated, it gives CASRSRGGGPSNTGELFF.

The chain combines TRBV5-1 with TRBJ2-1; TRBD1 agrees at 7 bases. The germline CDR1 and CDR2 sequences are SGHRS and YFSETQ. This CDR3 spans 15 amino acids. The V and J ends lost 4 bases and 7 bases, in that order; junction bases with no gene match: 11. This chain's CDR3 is CASSNTRTGRNEQFF. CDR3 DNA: TGCGCCAGCAGCAACACCCGGACAGGCAGAAATGAGCAGTTCTTC.

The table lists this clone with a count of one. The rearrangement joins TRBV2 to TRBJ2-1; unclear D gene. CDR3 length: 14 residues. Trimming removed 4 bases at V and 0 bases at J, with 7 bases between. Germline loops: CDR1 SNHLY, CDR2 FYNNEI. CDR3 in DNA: TGTGCCAGCAGTGTCTGGGCCTCCTACAATGAGCAGTTCTTC. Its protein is CASSVWASYNEQFF.

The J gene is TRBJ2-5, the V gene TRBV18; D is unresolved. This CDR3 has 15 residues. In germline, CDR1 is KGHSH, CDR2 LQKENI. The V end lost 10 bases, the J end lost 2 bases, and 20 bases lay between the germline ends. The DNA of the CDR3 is TGTGCCAACTCGGCCACTTCTGGACGGCAAGAGACCCAGTACTTC. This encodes CANSATSGRQETQYF.

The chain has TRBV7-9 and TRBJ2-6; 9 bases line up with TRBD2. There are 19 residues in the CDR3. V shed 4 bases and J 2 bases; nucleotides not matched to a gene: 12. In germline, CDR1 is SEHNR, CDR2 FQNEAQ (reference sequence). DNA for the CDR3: TGTGCCAGCAGCTCACGGAGCGGGAGGACAGGTCCTGGGGCCAACGTCCTGACTTTC. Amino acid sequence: CASSSRSGRTGPGANVLTF.

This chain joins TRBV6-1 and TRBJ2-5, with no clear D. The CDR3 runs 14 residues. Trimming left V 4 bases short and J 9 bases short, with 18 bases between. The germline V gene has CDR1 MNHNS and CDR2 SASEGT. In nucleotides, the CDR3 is TGTGCCAGCAGTGGTATTCAGGCCCCATGGGCCCAGTACTTC. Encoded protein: CASSGIQAPWAQYF.

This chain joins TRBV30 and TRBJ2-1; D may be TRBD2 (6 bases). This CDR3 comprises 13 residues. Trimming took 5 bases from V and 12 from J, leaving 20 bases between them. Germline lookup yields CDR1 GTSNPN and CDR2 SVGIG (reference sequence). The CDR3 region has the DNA TGTGCCTGGTCCCGGGACTTCACGTCCCCGCAGTTCTTC. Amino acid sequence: CAWSRDFTSPQFF.

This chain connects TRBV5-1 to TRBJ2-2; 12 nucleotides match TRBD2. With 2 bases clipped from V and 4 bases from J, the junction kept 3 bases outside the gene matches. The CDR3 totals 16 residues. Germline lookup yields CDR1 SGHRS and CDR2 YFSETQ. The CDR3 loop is CASSFLAGGTTGELFF. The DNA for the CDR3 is TGCGCCAGCAGCTTCCTAGCGGGAGGGACCACCGGGGAGCTGTTTTTT.

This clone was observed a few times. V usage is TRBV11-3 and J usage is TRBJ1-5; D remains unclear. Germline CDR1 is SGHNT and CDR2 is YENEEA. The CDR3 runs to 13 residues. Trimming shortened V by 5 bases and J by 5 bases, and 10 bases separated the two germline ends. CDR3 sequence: CASSPFNDQPQHF. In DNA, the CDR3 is TGTGCCAGCAGCCCCTTCAATGATCAGCCCCAGCATTTT.

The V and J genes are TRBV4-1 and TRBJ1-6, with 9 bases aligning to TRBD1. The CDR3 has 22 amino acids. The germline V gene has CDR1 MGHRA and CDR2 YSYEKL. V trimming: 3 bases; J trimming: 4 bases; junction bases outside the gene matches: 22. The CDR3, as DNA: TGCGCCAGCAGCCACCCACGCGCCGGGACAGGGAGAGGGGGGAATTATAATTCACCCCTCCACTTT. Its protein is CASSHPRAGTGRGGNYNSPLHF.

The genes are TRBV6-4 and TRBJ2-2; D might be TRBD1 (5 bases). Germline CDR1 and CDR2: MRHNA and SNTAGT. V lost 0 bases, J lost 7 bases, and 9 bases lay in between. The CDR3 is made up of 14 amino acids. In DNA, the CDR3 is TGTGCCAGCAGTGACTCGGGGCAGATCGGGGAGCTGTTTTTT. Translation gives CASSDSGQIGELFF.

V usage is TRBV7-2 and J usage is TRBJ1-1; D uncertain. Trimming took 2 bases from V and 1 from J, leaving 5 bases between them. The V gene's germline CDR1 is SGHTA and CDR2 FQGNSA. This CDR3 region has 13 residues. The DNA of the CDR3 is TGTGCCAGCAGCTTAAGAACGAACACTGAAGCTTTCTTT. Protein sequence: CASSLRTNTEAFF.

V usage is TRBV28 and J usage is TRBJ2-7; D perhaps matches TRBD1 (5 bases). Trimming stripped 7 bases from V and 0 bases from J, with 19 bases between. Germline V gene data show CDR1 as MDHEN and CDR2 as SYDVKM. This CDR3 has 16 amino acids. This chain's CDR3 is CASIGFPVGVSYEQYF. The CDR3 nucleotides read TGTGCCAGCATTGGGTTTCCGGTAGGGGTCTCCTACGAGCAGTACTTC.

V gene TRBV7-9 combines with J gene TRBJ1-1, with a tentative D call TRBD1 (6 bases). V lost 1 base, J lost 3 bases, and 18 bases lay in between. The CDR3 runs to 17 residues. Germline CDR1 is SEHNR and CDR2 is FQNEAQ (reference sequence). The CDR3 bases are TGTGCCAGCAGCTTAGATATGTGGGGGGCGGTGGACACTGAAGCTTTCTTT. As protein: CASSLDMWGAVDTEAFF.

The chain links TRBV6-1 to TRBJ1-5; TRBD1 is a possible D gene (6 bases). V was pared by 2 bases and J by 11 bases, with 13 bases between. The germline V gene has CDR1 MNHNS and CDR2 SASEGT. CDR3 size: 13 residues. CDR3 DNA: TGTGCCAGCAGTGAAAAAGACAGGAGCGCCCAGCATTTT. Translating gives CASSEKDRSAQHF.

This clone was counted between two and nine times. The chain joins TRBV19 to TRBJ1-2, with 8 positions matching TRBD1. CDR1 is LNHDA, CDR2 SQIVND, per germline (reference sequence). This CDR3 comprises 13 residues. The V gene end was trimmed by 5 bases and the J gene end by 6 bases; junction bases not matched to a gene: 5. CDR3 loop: CASSPPDRDGYTF. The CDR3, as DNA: TGTGCCAGTAGTCCCCCGGACAGGGATGGCTACACCTTC.

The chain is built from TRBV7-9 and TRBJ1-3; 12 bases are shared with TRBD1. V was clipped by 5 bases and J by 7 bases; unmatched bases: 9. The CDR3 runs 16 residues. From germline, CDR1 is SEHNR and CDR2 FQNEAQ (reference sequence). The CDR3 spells CASSPGTGGRANTIYF. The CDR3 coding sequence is TGTGCCAGCAGCCCCGGGACAGGGGGCCGGGCGAACACCATATATTTT.

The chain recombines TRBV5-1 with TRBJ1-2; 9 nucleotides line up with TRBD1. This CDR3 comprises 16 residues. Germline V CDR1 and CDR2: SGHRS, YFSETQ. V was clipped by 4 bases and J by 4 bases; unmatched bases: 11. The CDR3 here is CASSTPQGAKGYGYTF. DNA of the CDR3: TGCGCCAGCAGCACTCCACAGGGGGCTAAGGGCTATGGCTACACCTTC.

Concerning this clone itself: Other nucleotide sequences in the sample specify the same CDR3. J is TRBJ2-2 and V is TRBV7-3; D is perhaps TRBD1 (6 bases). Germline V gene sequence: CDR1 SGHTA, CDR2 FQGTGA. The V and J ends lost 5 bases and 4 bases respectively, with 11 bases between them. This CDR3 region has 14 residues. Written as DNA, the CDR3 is TGTGCCAGCAGCCCACAGGGTGCCACCGGGGAGCTGTTTTTT. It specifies CASSPQGATGELFF.

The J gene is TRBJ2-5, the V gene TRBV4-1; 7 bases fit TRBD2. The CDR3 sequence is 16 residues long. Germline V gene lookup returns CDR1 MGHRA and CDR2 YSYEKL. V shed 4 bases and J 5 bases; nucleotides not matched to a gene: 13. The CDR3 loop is CASSPDDHGGSETQYF. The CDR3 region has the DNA TGCGCCAGCAGCCCGGACGACCATGGCGGGAGTGAGACCCAGTACTTC.

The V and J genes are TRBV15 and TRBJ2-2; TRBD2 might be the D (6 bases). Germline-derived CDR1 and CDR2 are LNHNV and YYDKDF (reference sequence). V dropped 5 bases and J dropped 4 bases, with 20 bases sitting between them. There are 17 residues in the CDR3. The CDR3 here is CATSPRSAAGSTGELFF. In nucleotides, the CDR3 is TGTGCCACCAGCCCCAGGTCCGCCGCGGGAAGCACCGGGGAGCTGTTTTTT.

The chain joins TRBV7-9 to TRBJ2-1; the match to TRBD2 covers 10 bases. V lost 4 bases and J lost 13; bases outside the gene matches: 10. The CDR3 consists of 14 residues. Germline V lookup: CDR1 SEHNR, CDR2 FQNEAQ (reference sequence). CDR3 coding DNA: TGTGCCAGCAGCTCTAGCGGGAGCGGGCCCCGACAGTTCTTC. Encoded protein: CASSSSGSGPRQFF. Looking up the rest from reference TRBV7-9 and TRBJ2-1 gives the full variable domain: DTGVSQNPRHKITKRGQNVTFRCDPISEHNRLYWYRQTLGQGPEFLTYFQNEAQLEKSRLLSDRFSAERPKGSFSTLEIQRTEQGDSAMYLCASSSSGSGPRQFFGPGTRLTVL.

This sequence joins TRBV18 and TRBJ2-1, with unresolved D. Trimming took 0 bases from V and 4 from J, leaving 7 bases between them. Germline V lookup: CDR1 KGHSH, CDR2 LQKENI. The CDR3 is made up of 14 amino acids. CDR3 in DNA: TGTGCCAGCTCACCACCCAAGGGATACAATGAGCAGTTCTTC. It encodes CASSPPKGYNEQFF.

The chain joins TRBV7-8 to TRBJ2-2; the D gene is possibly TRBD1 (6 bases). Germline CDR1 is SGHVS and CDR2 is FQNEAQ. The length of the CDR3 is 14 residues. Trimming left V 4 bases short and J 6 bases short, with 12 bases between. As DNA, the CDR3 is TGTGCCAGCAGCTCAAACAGGGTATCCGGGGAGCTGTTTTTT. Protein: CASSSNRVSGELFF. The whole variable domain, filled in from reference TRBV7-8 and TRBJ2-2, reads GAGVSQSPRYKVAKRGQDVALRCDPISGHVSLFWYQQALGQGPEFLTYFQNEAQLDKSGLPSDRFFAERPEGSVSTLKIQRTQQEDSAVYLCASSSNRVSGELFFGEGSRLTVL.